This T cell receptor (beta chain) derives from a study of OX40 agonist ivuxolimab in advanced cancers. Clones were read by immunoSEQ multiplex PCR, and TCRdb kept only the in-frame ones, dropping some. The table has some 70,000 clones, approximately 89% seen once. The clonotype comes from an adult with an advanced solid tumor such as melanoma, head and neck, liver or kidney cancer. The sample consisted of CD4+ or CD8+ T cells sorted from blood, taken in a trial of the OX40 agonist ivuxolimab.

CDR3 bases: TGCGCCAGCAGCTTGGCTAGCGGGAGTCACACCGGGGAGCTGTTTTTT. Translating gives CASSLASGSHTGELFF. The gene calls are TRBV5-1 and TRBJ2-2; 10 nucleotides agree with TRBD2. V was pared by 0 bases and J by 3 bases, with 2 bases of the junction left unmatched. The CDR3 has 16 residues. CDR1 is SGHRS, CDR2 YFSETQ, per germline.